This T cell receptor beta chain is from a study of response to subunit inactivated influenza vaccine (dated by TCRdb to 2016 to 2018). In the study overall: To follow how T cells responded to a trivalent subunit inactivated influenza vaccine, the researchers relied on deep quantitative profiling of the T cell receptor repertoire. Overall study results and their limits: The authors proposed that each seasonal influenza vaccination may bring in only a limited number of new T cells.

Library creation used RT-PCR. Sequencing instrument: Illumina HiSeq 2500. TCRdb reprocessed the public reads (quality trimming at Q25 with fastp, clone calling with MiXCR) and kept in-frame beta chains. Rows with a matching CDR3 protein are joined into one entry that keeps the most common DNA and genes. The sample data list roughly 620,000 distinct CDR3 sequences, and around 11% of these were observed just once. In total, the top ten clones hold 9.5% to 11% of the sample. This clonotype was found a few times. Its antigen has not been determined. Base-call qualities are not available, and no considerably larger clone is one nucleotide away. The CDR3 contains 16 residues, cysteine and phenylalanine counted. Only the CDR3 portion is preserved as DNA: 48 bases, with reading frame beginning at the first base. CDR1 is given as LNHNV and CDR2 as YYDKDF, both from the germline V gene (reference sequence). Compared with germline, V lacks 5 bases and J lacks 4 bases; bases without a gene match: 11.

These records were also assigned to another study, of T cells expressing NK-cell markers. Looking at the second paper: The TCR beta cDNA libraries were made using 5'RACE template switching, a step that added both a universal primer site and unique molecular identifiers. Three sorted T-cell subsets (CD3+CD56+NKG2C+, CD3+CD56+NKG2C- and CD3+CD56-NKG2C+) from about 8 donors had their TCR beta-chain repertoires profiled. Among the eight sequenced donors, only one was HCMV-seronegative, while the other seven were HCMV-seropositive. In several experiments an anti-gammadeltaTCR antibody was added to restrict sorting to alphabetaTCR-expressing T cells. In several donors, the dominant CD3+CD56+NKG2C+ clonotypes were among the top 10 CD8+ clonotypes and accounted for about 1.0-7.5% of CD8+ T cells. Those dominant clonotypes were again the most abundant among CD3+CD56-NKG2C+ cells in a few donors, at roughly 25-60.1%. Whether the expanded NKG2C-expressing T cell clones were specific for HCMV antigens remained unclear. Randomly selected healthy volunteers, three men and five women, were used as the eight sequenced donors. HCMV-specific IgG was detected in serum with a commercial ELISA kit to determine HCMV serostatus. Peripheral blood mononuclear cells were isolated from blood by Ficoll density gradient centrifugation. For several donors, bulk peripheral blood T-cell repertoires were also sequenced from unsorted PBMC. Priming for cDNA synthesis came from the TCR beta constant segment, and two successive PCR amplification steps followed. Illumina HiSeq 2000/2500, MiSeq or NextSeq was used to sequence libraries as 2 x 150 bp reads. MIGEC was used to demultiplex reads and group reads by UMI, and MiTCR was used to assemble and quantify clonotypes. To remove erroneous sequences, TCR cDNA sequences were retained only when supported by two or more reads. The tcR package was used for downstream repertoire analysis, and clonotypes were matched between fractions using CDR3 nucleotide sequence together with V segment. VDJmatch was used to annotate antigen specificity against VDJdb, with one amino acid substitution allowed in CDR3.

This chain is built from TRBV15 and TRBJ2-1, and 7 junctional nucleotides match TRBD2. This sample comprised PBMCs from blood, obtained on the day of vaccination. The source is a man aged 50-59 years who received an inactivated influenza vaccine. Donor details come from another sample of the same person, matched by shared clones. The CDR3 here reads CATSGREANNYNEQFF. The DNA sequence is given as TGTGCCACCAGCGGGAGGGAGGCCAACAATTACAATGAGCAGTTCTTC.